The sequence of this T cell receptor (beta chain) was determined in a study of T-cell memory formation after mild COVID-19. The CDR3 spans 18 residues. The V segment lost 4 bases and the J segment 6 bases; nucleotides outside the gene matches: 15. In germline, CDR1 is MNHEY, CDR2 SVGEGT. TCRdb analysed the 5' RACE reads with MiXCR anew, one entry per CDR3 protein. The data show 400,000 or so distinct CDR3 sequences, with around a fifth seen just once and around 12% held by the top ten. This receptor was obtained from an adult woman who had mild COVID-19 (a few samples of this study predate the infection). Cell type and time point are not known. The chain links TRBV6-2 or TRBV6-3 to TRBJ2-5, with 12 nucleotides matching TRBD2. The sample taken for sequencing was PBMCs or a T cell subset sorted from them (not recorded which). The DNA for the CDR3 is TGTGCCAGCAGTTCACGTAACAATACTAGCGGGAGGAAGAAGACCCAGTACTTC. It translates to CASSSRNNTSGRKKTQYF.